Shown below are 3 T cell receptor beta chains from a single sample sequenced in a study of PD-L1 blockade in urothelial cancer. Measured with immunoSEQ multiplex PCR; TCRdb has only the in-frame clones, and not every one. The sample lists about 91,000 clones; roughly nine tenths were seen once. The specimen was PBMCs, collected around atezolizumab (anti-PD-L1) treatment. The receptors stem from a man aged 55-75 years with urothelial cancer.

The chain is built from TRBV7-2 and TRBJ2-1; D not resolved. In germline, CDR1 is SGHTA, CDR2 FQGNSA. Trimming cost V 1 base and J 2 bases, with 3 bases left between them. This CDR3 has 13 amino acids. The DNA for the CDR3 is TGTGCCAGCAGCTTAGTCACCTACAATGAGCAGTTCTTC. Protein product: CASSLVTYNEQFF.

This chain uses TRBV29-1 with TRBJ2-2; D is perhaps TRBD1 (6 bases). The V gene lost 6 bases and the J gene lost 2 bases, with 13 bases spanning the gap. This CDR3 contains 14 residues. Germline assignment: CDR1 SQVTM and CDR2 ANQGSEA. CDR3 protein: CSVGTNRNTGELFF. The CDR3 bases are TGCAGCGTCGGGACAAACCGAAACACCGGGGAGCTGTTTTTT.

The chain carries TRBV5-1 and TRBJ2-3; D remains ambiguous. The V gene lost 0 bases and the J gene lost 2 bases, with 10 bases spanning the gap. This CDR3 is 15 amino acids long. Germline CDR1 is SGHRS and CDR2 is YFSETQ. The CDR3 is CASSLGSGSTDTQYF. CDR3 bases: TGCGCCAGCAGCTTGGGTTCAGGTTCCACAGATACGCAGTATTTT.